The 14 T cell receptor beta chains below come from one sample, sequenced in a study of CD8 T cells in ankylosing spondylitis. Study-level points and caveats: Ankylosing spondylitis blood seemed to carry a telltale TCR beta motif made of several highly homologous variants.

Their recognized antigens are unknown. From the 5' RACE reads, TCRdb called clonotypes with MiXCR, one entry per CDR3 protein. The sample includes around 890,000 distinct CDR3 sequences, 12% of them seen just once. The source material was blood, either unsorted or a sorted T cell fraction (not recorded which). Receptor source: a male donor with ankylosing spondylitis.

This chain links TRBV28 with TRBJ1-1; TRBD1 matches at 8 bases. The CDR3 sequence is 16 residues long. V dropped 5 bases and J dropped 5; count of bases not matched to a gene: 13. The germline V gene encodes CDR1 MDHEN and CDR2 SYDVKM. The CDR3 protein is CASSAKPPGGGTEAFF. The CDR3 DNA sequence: TGTGCCAGCAGTGCGAAGCCCCCAGGGGGCGGGACTGAAGCTTTCTTT. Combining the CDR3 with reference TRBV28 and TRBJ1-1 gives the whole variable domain DVKVTQSSRYLVKRTGEKVFLECVQDMDHENMFWYRQDPGLGLRLIYFSYDVKMKEKGDIPEGYSVSREKKERFSLILESASTNQTSMYLCASSAKPPGGGTEAFFGQGTRLTVV.

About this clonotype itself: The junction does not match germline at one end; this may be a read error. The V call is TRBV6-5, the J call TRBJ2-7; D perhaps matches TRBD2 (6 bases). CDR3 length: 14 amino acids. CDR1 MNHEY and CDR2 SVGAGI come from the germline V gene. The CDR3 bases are TGTGCCAGCAGTTACATGCGGGACTCCTTCGAGCAGTACTTC. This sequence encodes CASSYMRDSFEQYF.

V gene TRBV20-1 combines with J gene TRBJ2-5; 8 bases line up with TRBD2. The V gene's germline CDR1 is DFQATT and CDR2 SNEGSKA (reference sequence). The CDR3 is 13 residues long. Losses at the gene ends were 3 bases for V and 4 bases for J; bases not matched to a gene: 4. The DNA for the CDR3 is TGCAGTGCTAGCAAGACTAGCGTAGAGACCCAGTACTTC. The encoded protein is CSASKTSVETQYF.

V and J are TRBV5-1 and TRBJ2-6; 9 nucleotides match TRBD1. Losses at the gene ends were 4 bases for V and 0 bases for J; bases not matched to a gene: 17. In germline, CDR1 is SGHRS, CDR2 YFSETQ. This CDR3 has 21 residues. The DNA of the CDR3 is TGCGCCAGCAGCCCGCGATTAGACGACAGGGGGTACCGCTCTGGGGCCAACGTCCTGACTTTC. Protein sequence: CASSPRLDDRGYRSGANVLTF.

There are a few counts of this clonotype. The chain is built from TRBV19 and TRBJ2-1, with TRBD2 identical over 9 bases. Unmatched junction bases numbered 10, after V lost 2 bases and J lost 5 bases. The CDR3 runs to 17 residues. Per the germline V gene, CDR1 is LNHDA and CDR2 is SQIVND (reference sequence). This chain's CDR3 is CASSITPLAGTNNEQFF. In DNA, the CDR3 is TGTGCCAGTAGTATAACCCCTCTAGCGGGGACAAACAATGAGCAGTTCTTC.

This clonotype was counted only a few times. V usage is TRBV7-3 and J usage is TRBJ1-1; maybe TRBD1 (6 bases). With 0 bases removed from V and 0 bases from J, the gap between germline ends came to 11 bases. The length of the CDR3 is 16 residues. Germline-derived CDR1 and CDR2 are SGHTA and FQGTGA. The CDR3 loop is CASSLTGSGVNTEAFF. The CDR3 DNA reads TGTGCCAGCAGCTTAACGGGCTCAGGGGTGAACACTGAAGCTTTCTTT.

The CDR3 is CASSATLRTANYGYTF. CDR3 nucleotides: TGTGCCAGCAGCGCTACCCTCCGGACCGCTAACTATGGCTACACCTTC. The chain employs TRBV27 and TRBJ1-2; the D is unclear. Germline V gives CDR1 MNHEY, CDR2 SMNVEV (reference sequence). The length of the CDR3 is 16 residues. The germline V and J ends were trimmed by 6 bases and 0 bases, with 17 bases remaining between them.

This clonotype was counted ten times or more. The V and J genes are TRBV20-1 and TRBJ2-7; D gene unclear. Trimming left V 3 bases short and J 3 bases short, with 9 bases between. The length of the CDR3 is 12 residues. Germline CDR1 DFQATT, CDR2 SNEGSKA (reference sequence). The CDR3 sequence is CSASGAFYEQYF. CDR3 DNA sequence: TGCAGTGCTAGCGGAGCCTTCTACGAGCAGTACTTC.

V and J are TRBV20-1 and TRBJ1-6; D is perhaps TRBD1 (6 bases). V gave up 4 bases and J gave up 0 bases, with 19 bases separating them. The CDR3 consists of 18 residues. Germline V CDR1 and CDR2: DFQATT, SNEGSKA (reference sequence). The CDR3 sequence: CSATQNRDSSSYNSPLHF. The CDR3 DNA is TGCAGTGCTACCCAGAACAGGGATTCGAGCTCCTATAATTCACCCCTCCACTTT.

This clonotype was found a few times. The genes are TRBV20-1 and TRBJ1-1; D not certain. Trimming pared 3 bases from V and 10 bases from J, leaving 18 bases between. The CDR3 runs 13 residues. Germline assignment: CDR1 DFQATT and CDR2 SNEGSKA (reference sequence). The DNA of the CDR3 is TGCAGTGCTAGCCGGATCACTGGGTCTGGAGCTTTCTTT. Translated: CSASRITGSGAFF.

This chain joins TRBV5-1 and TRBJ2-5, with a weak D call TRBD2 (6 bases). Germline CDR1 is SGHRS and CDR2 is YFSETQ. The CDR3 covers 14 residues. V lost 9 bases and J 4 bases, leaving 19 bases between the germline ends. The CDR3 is CATRAGLPRETQYF. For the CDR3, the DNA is TGCGCCACCAGGGCGGGACTCCCGAGAGAGACCCAGTACTTC.

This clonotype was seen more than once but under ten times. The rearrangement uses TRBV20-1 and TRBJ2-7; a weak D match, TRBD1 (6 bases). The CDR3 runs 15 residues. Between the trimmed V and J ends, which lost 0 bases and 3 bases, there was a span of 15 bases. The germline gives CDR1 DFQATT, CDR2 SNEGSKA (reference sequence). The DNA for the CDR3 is TGCAGTGCTAGAGATGAATGGGACATTTTCTACGAGCAGTACTTC. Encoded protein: CSARDEWDIFYEQYF.

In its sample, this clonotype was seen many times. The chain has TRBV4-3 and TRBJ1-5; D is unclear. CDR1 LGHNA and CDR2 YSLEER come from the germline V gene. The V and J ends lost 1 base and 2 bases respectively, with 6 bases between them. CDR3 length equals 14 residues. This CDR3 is CASSQVRGNQPQHF. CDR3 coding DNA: TGCGCCAGCAGCCAAGTAAGGGGCAATCAGCCCCAGCATTTT.

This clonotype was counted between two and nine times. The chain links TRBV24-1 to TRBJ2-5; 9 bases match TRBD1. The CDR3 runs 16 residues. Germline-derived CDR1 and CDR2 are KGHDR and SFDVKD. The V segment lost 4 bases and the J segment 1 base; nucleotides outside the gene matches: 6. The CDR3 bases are TGTGCCACCAGTGAGCGAGGGACAGGGCGCCAAGAGACCCAGTACTTC. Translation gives CATSERGTGRQETQYF.